This TCR beta chain was sequenced in a study of response to subunit inactivated influenza vaccine. TCRdb re-called the RT-PCR reads through MiXCR, storing one row per CDR3 protein. The sample lists 860,000 or so distinct CDR3 sequences, around 20% seen once, with roughly 10% in the top ten. Study-level findings and limits: Authors suggested each seasonal flu vaccination may recruit only limited numbers of new T cells.

This clonotype turned up a few times. Antigen specificity is unknown. The CDR3 loop spans 14 amino acids. The ends were cut back, 4 bases at V and 5 bases at J, with 14 bases in the middle. Germline loops: CDR1 ENHRY, CDR2 SYGVKD. Sequencing used PBMCs from blood, obtained roughly 5 days after vaccination. The chain carries TRBV10-3 and TRBJ2-5; D is unresolved. The receptor comes from a man between 45 and 60 years old who received an inactivated influenza vaccine. This chain's CDR3 is CAISAPGRRETQYF. In nucleotides, the CDR3 is TGTGCCATCAGTGCCCCGGGCCGGCGGGAGACCCAGTACTTC.